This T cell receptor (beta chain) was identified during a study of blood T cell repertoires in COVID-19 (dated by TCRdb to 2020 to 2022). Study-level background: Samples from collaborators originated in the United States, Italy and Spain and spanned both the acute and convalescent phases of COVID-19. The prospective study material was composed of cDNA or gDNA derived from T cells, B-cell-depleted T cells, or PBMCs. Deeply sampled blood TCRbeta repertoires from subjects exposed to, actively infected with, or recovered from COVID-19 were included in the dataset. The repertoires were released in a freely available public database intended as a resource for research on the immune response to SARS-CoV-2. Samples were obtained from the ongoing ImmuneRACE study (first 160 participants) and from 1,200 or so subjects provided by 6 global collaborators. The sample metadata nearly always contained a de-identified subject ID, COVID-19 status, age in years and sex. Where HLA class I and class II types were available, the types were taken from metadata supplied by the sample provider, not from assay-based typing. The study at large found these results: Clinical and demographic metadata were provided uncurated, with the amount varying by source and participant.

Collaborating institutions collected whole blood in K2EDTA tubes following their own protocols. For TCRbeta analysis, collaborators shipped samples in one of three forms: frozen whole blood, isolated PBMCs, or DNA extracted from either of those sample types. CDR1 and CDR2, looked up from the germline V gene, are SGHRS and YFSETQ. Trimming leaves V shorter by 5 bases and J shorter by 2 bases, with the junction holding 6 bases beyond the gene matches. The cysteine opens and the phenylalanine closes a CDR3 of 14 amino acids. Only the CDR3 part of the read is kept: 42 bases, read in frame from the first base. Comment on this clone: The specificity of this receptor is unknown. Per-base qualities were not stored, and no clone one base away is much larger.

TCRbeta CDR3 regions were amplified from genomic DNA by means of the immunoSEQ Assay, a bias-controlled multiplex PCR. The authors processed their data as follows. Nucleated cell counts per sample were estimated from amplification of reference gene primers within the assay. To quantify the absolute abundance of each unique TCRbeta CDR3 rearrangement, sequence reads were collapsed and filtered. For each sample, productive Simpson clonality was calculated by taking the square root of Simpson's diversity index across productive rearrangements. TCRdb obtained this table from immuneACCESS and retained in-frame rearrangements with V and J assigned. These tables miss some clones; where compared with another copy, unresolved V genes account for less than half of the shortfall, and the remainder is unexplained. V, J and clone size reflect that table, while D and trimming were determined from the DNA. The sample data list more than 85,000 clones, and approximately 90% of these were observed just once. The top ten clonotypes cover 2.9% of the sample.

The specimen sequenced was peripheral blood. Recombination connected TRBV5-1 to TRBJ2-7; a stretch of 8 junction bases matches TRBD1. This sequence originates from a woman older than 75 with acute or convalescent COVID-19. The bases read TGCGCCAGCAGAGGGCAGGGGGCAGCCTACGAGCAGTACTTC. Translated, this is CASRGQGAAYEQYF.